This T cell receptor (beta chain) was documented in a study of CD4 T cells in lung cancer. Study-level background: Most patients were former smokers with adenocarcinoma or squamous histology. Some patients had received nivolumab or pembrolizumab before giving blood.

On this clone: Its antigen is unidentified. At one end the junction does not follow the germline gene, possibly because of a read error.

PBMCs stimulated roughly 12 days with mutant 27-mer peptides plus IL21, IL7, IL15, IL2. Sorting by cytokine capture selected live IFNgamma-secreting T cells after peptide-pulsed B cell restimulation. Limiting-dilution expansion used approximately 3 or 10 sorted cells per well for roughly 14 to 20 days. The repertoire was sequenced with immunoSEQ multiplex PCR; TCRdb's copy has only in-frame clones and lacks some. The table lists fewer than 2,000 clones, roughly 70% of them singletons. The length of the CDR3 is 13 residues. CDR1 is ENHRY, CDR2 SYGVKD, per germline. V is TRBV10-3 and J is TRBJ2-2, with TRBD1 identical over 9 bases. The source of this sequence is an older woman with non-small cell lung cancer. Some clones in this sample may be carry-over from other donors' samples. What was sequenced was a CD4+ T cell line or clone grown in culture. CDR3 protein: CAIGTGHTGELVF. CDR3 nucleotide sequence: TGTGCCATAGGGACAGGGCACACCGGGGAGCTGGTTTTT.